This T cell receptor (beta chain) originates from a study of breast tumors, draining lymph nodes, adjacent tissues. The lymph nodes were axillary draining lymph nodes from breast cancer patients. Germline loops: CDR1 MNHEY, CDR2 SVGEGT. CDR3 length: 13 amino acids. V was shortened by 7 bases and J by 6 bases, with 12 bases between the two germline ends. Study results and caveats: Tumor and nontumor repertoires were significantly more similar in luminal-like than in basal-like breast cancer. Data only fit, rather than demonstrated, lymph node origin of most tumor T cells.

A single record per CDR3 protein comes from TCRdb applying MiXCR to the multiplex PCR reads. The sample has about 270,000 distinct CDR3 sequences; roughly 31% are singletons. This clonotype was counted a few times. What it binds is unknown. Material: axillary lymph node tissue. This receptor was taken from a female donor with breast cancer. Some clones in this sample may be carry-over from other donors' samples. V and J are TRBV6-2 or TRBV6-3 and TRBJ2-2, with D hard to call. The CDR3 DNA reads as TGTGCCAGCATCAGGAGCGCTCCCGGGGAGCTGTTTTTT. This encodes CASIRSAPGELFF.